This T cell receptor beta chain was sequenced during a study of T cell responses to AZD1222 COVID-19 vaccine listed by TCRdb under 2021. Regarding the study in general: AZD1222 recipients whose second dose came at about 4 weeks and those whose second dose came at about 12 weeks were combined into one group, since spike-specific TCR depth and breadth did not differ between the two schedules. A total of about 230 trial participants underwent TCR sequencing, of whom 200 to 220 received two doses of AZD1222 and around 25 received two doses of the MenACWY control vaccine. Enrollment into the trials was organized by age into subgroups of 18-55, 56-69 and 70-plus years, and those subgroups contained approximately 160, 26 and 62 TCR-sequenced participants, respectively.

About this clone itself: Its antigen remains unidentified. The sample holds no much larger clone one base away, and base qualities are not on file.

Taken from the germline V gene (reference sequence), the CDR1 and CDR2 loops are MNHNY and SVGAGI. Ends trimmed: V by 2 bases, J by 5 bases; bases unmatched to a gene: 4. Reading from cysteine to phenylalanine, the CDR3 counts 14 amino acids. Of the read, only the CDR3 DNA is kept; its 42 bases are in frame from base 1. The CDR3 regions of human TCRbeta chains were analyzed by immunosequencing. The paper's processing steps were these. Repertoire TCRs were checked for matches against a reference library of SARS-CoV-2-specific TCRs that had been generated using the MIRA antigen-specificity platform. Breadth was defined as the fraction of unique TCRs that were SARS-CoV-2-associated. Depth was defined as the fraction of total T cells that were SARS-CoV-2-associated. Each spike-specific TCR was assigned to its reactive spike region and to a CD4 or CD8 class using the MIRA data. Log10-transformed breadth and depth values were compared by one-way ANOVA with Sidak's multiple comparisons tests. The immuneACCESS repertoire file appears here via TCRdb, limited to in-frame rearrangements. These files lack a portion of the clones; in checked studies, under half of the deficit traces to unresolved V genes, and the cause of the others is not known. D and trimming were read from the DNA, whereas the V and J calls and clone size are those reported in that table. The sample profile shows about 130,000 clones; 88% of them were found once. The ten largest clones capture approximately 7% of the sample.

General conclusions and limits of the study: Reportedly, close to half of the unique spike-specific TCRs recognized epitopes lying outside the regions that are mutated in the B.1.351 and B.1.1.7 variants. The whole spike protein was spanned by vaccine-associated CD4 TCRs, and dominant responses were seen in regions 160-218 and 743-854. Because no samples from the day 14 peak response were available, repertoires could be characterized only after the peak T cell response. The 56-69-year group was small, and its depth increase did not reach significance, likely because of low power. A significant rise in spike-specific TCR breadth and depth was observed after two AZD1222 doses relative to day 0 and relative to MenACWY recipients. Most participants were white British and females outnumbered males, and the authors suggested that clonal diversity may have been underestimated. Conclusions about previously exposed vaccinees are limited, since just five or six AZD1222 recipients were seropositive for SARS-CoV-2 at baseline.

According to the study, the label for this sample's time point signals: baseline before first vaccination. The vaccinee samples were drawn from two UK trials, COV001 and COV002, one of which was a single-blind randomized controlled phase 2/3 trial testing AZD1222 (ChAdOx1 nCoV-19) in healthy adults. For TCRbeta chain sequencing, PBMC samples from trial participants were taken at day 0 and at day 28 after the second dose. The sequence is built from TRBV6-6 and TRBJ2-7; 9 bases in the middle match TRBD1. This TCR was recovered from an adult in good health. The specimen was peripheral blood, collected on day 0 of AZD1222 vaccination. CDR3 reads: CASSYLGQGNEQYF. The nucleotide sequence is TGTGCCAGCAGTTACCTCGGACAGGGGAACGAGCAGTACTTC.